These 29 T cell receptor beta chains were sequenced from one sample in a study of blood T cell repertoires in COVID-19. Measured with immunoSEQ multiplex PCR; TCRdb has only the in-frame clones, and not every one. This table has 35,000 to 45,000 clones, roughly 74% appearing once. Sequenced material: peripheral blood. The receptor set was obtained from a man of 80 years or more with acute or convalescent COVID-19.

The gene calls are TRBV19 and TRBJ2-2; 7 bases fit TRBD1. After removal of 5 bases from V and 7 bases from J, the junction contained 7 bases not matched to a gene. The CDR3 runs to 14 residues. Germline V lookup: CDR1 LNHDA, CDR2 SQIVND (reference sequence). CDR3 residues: CASSPTDRVGELFF. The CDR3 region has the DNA TGTGCCAGTAGTCCGACCGACAGGGTCGGGGAGCTGTTTTTT. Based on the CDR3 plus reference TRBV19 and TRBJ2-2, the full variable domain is DGGITQSPKYLFRKEGQNVTLSCEQNLNHDAMYWYRQDPGQGLRLIYYSQIVNDFQKGDIAEGYSVSREKKESFPLTVTSAQKNPTAFYLCASSPTDRVGELFFGEGSRLTVL.

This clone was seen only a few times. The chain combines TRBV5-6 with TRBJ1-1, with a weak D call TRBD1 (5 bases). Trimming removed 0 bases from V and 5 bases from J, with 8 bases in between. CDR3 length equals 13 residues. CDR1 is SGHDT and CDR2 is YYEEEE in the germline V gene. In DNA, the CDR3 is TGTGCCAGCAGCTTGGGGGGCGCTACTGAAGCTTTCTTT. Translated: CASSLGGATEAFF.

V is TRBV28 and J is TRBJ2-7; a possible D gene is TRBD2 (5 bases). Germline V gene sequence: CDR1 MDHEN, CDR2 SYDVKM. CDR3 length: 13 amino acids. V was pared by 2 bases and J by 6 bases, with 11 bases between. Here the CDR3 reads CASSLVGGGEQYF. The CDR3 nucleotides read TGTGCCAGCAGTTTAGTAGGAGGCGGCGAGCAGTACTTC.

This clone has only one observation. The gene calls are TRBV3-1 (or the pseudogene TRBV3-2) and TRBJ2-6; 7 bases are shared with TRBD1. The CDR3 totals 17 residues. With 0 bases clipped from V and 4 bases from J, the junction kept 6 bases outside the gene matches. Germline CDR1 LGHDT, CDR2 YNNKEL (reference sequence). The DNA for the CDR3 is TGTGCCAGCAGCCAAGATTTAACAGGGGCCGGGGCCAACGTCCTGACTTTC. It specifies CASSQDLTGAGANVLTF.

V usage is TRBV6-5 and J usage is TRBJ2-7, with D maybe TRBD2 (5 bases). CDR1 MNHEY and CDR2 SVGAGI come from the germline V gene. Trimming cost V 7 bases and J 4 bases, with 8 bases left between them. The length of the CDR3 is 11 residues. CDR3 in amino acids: CASKRAYEQYF. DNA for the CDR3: TGTGCCAGCAAGAGGGCATACGAGCAGTACTTC.

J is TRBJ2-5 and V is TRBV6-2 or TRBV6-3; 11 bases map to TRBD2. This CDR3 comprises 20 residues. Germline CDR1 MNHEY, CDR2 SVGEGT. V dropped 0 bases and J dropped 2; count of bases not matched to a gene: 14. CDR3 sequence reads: CASSYSVLPLLAGEQETQYF. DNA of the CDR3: TGTGCCAGCAGTTACTCGGTCCTCCCTTTACTAGCGGGAGAGCAAGAGACCCAGTACTTC.

Here the CDR3 reads CANTATLDLGQPQHF. The CDR3, as DNA: TGCGCCAACACCGCTACCCTGGACTTAGGTCAGCCCCAGCATTTT. The chain couples TRBV23-1 to TRBJ1-5, with D hard to call. TRBV23-1 is designated an ORF whose function remains uncertain. Trimming shortened V by 10 bases and J by 6 bases, and 22 bases separated the two germline ends. This CDR3 comprises 15 residues.

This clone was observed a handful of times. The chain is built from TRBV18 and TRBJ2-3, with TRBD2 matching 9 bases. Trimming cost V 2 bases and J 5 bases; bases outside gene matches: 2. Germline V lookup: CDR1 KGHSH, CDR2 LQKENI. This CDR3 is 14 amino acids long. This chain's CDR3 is CASSPIAGEDTQYF. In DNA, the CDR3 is TGTGCCAGCTCACCAATAGCGGGAGAAGATACGCAGTATTTT. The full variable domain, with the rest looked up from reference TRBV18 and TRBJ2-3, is NAGVMQNPRHLVRRRGQEARLRCSPMKGHSHVYWYRQLPEEGLKFMVYLQKENIIDESGMPKERFSAEFPKEGPSILRIQQVVRGDSAAYFCASSPIAGEDTQYFGPGTRLTVL.

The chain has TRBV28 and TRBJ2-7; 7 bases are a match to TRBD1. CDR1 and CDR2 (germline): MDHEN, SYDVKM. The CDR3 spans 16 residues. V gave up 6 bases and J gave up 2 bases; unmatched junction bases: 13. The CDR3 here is CASSPAAGGNPYEQYF. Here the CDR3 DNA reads TGTGCCAGCAGCCCGGCGGCAGGGGGTAATCCCTACGAGCAGTACTTC.

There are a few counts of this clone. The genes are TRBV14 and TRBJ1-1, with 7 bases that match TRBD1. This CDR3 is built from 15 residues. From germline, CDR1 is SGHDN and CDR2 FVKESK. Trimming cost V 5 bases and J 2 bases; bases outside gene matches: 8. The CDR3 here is CASSAQQGTNTEAFF. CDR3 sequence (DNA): TGTGCCAGCAGCGCCCAACAGGGGACAAACACTGAAGCTTTCTTT. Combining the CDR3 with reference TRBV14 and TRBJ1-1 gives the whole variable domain EAGVTQFPSHSVIEKGQTVTLRCDPISGHDNLYWYRRVMGKEIKFLLHFVKESKQDESGMPNNRFLAERTGGTYSTLKVQPAELEDSGVYFCASSAQQGTNTEAFFGQGTRLTVV.

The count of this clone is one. DNA of the CDR3: TGTGCCAGCAGTTTAGTTACTAGCGGGAGGGCCCACAATGAGCAGTTCTTC. Its translation is CASSLVTSGRAHNEQFF. V usage is TRBV27 and J usage is TRBJ2-1; the match to TRBD2 covers 13 bases. CDR3 size: 17 residues. Losses at the gene ends were 2 bases for V and 5 bases for J; bases not matched to a gene: 6. CDR1 is MNHEY and CDR2 is SMNVEV in the germline V gene (reference sequence).

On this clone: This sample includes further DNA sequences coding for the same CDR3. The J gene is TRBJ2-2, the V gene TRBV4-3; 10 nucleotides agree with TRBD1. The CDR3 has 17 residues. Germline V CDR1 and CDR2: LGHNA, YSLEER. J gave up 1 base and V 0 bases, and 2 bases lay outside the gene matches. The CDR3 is CASSQEWTGGNTGELFF. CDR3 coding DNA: TGCGCCAGCAGCCAAGAATGGACAGGGGGGAACACCGGGGAGCTGTTTTTT.

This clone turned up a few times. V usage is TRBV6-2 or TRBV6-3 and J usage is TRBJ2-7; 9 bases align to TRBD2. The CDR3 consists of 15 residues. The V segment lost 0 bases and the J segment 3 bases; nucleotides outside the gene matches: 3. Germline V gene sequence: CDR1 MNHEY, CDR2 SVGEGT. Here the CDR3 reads CASSYSLAGNYEQYF. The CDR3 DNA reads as TGTGCCAGCAGTTACTCCCTAGCGGGGAACTACGAGCAGTACTTC.

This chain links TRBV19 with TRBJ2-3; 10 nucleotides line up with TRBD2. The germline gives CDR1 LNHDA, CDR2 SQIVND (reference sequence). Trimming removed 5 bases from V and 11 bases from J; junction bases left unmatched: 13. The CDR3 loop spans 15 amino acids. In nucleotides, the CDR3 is TGTGCCAGTAGTTTTCTAGCGGGAGAGGGCGGTAGGCAGTATTTT. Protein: CASSFLAGEGGRQYF.

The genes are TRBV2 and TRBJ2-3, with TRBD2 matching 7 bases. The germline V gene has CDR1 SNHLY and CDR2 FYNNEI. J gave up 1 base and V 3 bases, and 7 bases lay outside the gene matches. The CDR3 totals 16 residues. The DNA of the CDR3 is TGTGCCAGCAGTGATTCTGGTAGCGGGCGCACAGATACGCAGTATTTT. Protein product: CASSDSGSGRTDTQYF.

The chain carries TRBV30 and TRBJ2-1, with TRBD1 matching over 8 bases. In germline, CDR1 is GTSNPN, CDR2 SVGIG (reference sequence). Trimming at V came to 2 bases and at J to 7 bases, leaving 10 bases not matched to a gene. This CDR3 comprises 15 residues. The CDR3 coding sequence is TGTGCCTGGAGTAAAGGGACAGGCTCCGGGAATGAGCAGTTCTTC. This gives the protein CAWSKGTGSGNEQFF.

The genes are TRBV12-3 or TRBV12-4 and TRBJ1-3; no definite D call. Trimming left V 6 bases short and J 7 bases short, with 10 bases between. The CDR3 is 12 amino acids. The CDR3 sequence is CASSPSGNTIYF. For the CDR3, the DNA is TGTGCCAGCAGCCCATCCGGGAACACCATATATTTT.

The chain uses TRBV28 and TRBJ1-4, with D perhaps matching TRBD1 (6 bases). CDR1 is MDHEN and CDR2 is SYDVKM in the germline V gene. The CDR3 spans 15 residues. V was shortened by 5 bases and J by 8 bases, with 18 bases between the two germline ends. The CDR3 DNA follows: TGTGCCAGCAGTATGGCAGGGGCGAGACGGGAAAAACTGTTTTTT. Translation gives CASSMAGARREKLFF.

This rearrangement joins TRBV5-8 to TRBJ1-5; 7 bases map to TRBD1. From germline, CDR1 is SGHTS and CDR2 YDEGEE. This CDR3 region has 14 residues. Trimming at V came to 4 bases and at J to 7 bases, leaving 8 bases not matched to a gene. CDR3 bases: TGTGCCAGCAGCCGGACAGGAGAACGGCAGCCCCAGCATTTT. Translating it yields CASSRTGERQPQHF.

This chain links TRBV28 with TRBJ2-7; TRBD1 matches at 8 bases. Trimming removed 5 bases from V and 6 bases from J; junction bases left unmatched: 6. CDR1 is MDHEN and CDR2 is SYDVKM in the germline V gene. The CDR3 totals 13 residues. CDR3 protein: CASSRQGAGEQYF. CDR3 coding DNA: TGTGCCAGCAGTCGTCAGGGGGCCGGCGAGCAGTACTTC.

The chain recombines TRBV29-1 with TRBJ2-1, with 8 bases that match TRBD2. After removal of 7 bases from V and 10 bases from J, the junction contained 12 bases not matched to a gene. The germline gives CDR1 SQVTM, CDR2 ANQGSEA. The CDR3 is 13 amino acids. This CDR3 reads CSAHPGLGWEQFF. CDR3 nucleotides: TGCAGCGCACATCCGGGACTAGGGTGGGAGCAGTTCTTC.

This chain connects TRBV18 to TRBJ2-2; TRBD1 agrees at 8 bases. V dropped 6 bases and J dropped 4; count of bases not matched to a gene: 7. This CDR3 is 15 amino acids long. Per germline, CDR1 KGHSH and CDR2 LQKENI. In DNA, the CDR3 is TGTGCCAGCTCGAAAGGACAGGGTGGCACCGGGGAGCTGTTTTTT. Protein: CASSKGQGGTGELFF. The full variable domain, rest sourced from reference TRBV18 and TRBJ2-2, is NAGVMQNPRHLVRRRGQEARLRCSPMKGHSHVYWYRQLPEEGLKFMVYLQKENIIDESGMPKERFSAEFPKEGPSILRIQQVVRGDSAAYFCASSKGQGGTGELFFGEGSRLTVL.

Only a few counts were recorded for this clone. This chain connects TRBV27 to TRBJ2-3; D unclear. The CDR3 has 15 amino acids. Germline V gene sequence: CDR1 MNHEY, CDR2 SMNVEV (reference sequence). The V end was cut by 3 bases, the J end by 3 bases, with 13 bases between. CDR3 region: CASSLRYTWTDTQYF. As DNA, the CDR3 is TGTGCCAGCAGTTTGAGGTATACATGGACAGATACGCAGTATTTT.

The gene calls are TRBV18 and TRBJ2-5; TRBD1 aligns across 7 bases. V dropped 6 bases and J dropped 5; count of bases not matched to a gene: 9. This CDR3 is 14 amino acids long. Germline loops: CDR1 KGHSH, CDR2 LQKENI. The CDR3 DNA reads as TGTGCCAGCTCCCCCACAGGGGTCTGGGAGACCCAGTACTTC. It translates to CASSPTGVWETQYF.

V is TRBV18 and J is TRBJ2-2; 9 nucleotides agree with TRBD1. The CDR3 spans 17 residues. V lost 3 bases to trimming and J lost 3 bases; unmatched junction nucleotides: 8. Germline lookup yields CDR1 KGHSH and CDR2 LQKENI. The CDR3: CASSPPGQGMDTGELFF. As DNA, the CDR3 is TGTGCCAGCTCACCCCCGGGACAGGGTATGGACACCGGGGAGCTGTTTTTT.

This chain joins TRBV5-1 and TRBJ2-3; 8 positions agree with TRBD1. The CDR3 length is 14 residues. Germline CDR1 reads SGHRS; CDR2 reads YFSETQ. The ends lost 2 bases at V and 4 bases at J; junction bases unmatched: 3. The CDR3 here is CASSFQGAPDTQYF. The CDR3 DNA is TGCGCCAGCAGCTTTCAGGGGGCCCCAGATACGCAGTATTTT. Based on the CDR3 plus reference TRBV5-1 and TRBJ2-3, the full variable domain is KAGVTQTPRYLIKTRGQQVTLSCSPISGHRSVSWYQQTPGQGLQFLFEYFSETQRNKGNFPGRFSGRQFSNSRSEMNVSTLELGDSALYLCASSFQGAPDTQYFGPGTRLTVL.

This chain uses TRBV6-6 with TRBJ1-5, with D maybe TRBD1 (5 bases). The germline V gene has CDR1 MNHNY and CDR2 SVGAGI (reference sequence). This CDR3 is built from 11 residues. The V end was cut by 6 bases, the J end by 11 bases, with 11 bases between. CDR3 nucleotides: TGTGCCAGCAGCTCAGGGTCTTCCCAGCATTTT. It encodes CASSSGSSQHF.

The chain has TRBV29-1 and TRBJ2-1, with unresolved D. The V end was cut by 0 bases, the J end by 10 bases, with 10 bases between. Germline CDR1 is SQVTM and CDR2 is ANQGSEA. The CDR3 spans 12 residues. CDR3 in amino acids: CSVEEPRREQFF. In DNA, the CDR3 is TGCAGCGTTGAAGAGCCGCGCAGGGAGCAGTTCTTC.

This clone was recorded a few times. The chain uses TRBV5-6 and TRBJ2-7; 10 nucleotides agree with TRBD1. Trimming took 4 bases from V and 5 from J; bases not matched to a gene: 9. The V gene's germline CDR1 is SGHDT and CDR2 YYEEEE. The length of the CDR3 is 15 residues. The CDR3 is CASSGGTGVIDEQYF. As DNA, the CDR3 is TGTGCCAGCAGCGGGGGGACAGGGGTCATCGACGAGCAGTACTTC. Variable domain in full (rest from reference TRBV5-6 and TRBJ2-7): DAGVTQSPTHLIKTRGQQVTLRCSPKSGHDTVSWYQQALGQGPQFIFQYYEEEERQRGNFPDRFSGHQFPNYSSELNVNALLLGDSALYLCASSGGTGVIDEQYFGPGTRLTVT.